The 5 T cell receptor beta chains below come from one sample, sequenced in a study of neoadjuvant anti-PD-1 for oral cavity cancer. The sample's time point: after neoadjuvant nivolumab, at surgical resection. Assay used: immunoSEQ multiplex PCR; TCRdb lists only in-frame clones, some missing. Here the sample spans about 42,000 clones, 77% being singletons. The material was PBMCs, obtained after nivolumab (anti-PD-1) treatment. Receptors were obtained from a person between 35 and 79 years old with oral cavity squamous cell carcinoma.

The V gene is TRBV6-5, the J gene TRBJ1-1; D may be TRBD1 (5 bases). V was clipped by 5 bases and J by 8 bases, with 15 bases between them. Per the germline V gene, CDR1 is MNHEY and CDR2 is SVGAGI. This CDR3 is 13 amino acids long. The CDR3 loop is CASSRDGRTEAFF. The CDR3 bases are TGTGCCAGCAGTAGGGACGGACGAACGGAAGCTTTCTTT.

This clone was counted only a few times. This rearrangement joins TRBV14 to TRBJ2-1; TRBD2 is a possible D gene (5 bases). V lost 4 bases and J lost 8, with 15 bases in between. Germline-derived CDR1 and CDR2 are SGHDN and FVKESK. CDR3 length equals 14 residues. CDR3: CASSPSDFAYEQFF. DNA of the CDR3: TGTGCCAGCAGCCCCTCGGACTTTGCCTATGAGCAGTTCTTC.

This clone was recorded only once. This chain connects TRBV4-1 to TRBJ2-1, with TRBD2 as a possible D gene (5 bases). V was shortened by 5 bases and J by 0 bases, with 17 bases between the two germline ends. Germline V lookup: CDR1 MGHRA, CDR2 YSYEKL. CDR3 length: 17 residues. CDR3 bases: TGCGCCAGCAGCGAACTTGACGCGACTATCTCCTACAATGAGCAGTTCTTC. Amino acid sequence: CASSELDATISYNEQFF.

The V call is TRBV15, the J call TRBJ1-1; D may be TRBD1 (5 bases). This CDR3 has 16 residues. CDR1 LNHNV and CDR2 YYDKDF come from the germline V gene (reference sequence). Trimming shortened V by 2 bases and J by 1 base, and 14 bases separated the two germline ends. The CDR3 sequence is CATSRLTGTKNTEAFF. As DNA, the CDR3 is TGTGCCACCAGCAGACTTACTGGGACGAAGAACACTGAAGCTTTCTTT.

The count of this clone is one. The V and J genes are TRBV13 and TRBJ1-5; tentative D call: TRBD1 (5 bases). Per the germline V gene, CDR1 is PRHDT and CDR2 is FYEKMQ (reference sequence). The CDR3 covers 13 residues. Trimming took off 1 base at V and 6 bases at J, with 7 bases between the two ends. As DNA, the CDR3 is TGTGCCAGCAGCTTAGAGGGGCGTCAGCCCCAGCATTTT. Residues: CASSLEGRQPQHF.